The rows below give T cell receptor beta chains drawn from one sample of a study of immune evolution from preneoplasia to lung adenocarcinoma. The assay was immunoSEQ multiplex PCR, and TCRdb's table has in-frame clones only and misses some. Among around 5,000 clones listed, around four fifths were seen once. What was sequenced was FFPE normal lung tissue adjacent to the tumor. These receptors all come from a person aged 45-69 years with lung adenocarcinoma. Both conserved end residues are part of each CDR3. Each record gives: J gene, V gene, D gene, clone size, CDR3 protein, CDR3 DNA. D genes are given only for firm matches. Expanded clones are given a class, and other clones once, few, many or no size at all.

J gene: TRBJ2-2
V gene: TRBV7-9
D gene: TRBD2
clone size: -
CDR3 protein: CASSGDRGGLFF
CDR3 DNA: TGTGCCAGCAGCGGAGACCGGGGGGGGCTGTTTTTT

J gene: TRBJ1-5
V gene: TRBV4-1
D gene: -
clone size: -
CDR3 protein: CASSQDRTGSNQPQHF
CDR3 DNA: TGCGCCAGCAGCCAAGATCGGACGGGTAGCAATCAGCCCCAGCATTTT

J gene: TRBJ2-3
V gene: TRBV28
D gene: -
clone size: once
CDR3 protein: CASSISDGLTSTDTQYF
CDR3 DNA: TGTGCCAGCAGTATCTCGGACGGATTGACTTCCACAGATACGCAGTATTTT

J gene: TRBJ2-7
V gene: TRBV11-2
D gene: -
clone size: -
CDR3 protein: CASSLGSADPLYEQYF
CDR3 DNA: TGTGCCAGCAGCTTAGGGTCGGCAGATCCCCTCTACGAGCAGTACTTC

J gene: TRBJ2-5
V gene: TRBV15
D gene: TRBD1
clone size: few
CDR3 protein: CATSRGQGSGETQYF
CDR3 DNA: TGTGCCACCAGCAGAGGACAGGGGTCGGGAGAGACCCAGTACTTC

J gene: TRBJ2-5
V gene: TRBV4-2
D gene: -
clone size: -
CDR3 protein: CASSQEVLGGVYGETQYF
CDR3 DNA: TGTGCCAGCAGCCAAGAAGTCCTGGGAGGAGTCTACGGGGAGACCCAGTACTTC

J gene: TRBJ2-7
V gene: TRBV2
D gene: -
clone size: -
CDR3 protein: CASSPRIQSEQYF
CDR3 DNA: TGTGCCAGCAGTCCCAGGATTCAGTCCGAGCAGTACTTC

J gene: TRBJ2-5
V gene: TRBV7-9
D gene: TRBD2
clone size: medium-sized
CDR3 protein: CASSSLAVRGSETQYF
CDR3 DNA: TGTGCCAGCAGCTCTCTAGCGGTGAGGGGTTCAGAGACCCAGTACTTC

J gene: TRBJ2-7
V gene: TRBV7-9
D gene: -
clone size: -
CDR3 protein: CASSASLDEQYF
CDR3 DNA: TGTGCCAGCAGCGCATCATTAGACGAGCAGTACTTC

J gene: TRBJ2-7
V gene: TRBV28
D gene: TRBD2
clone size: -
CDR3 protein: CATGSFAPAGAQYEQYF
CDR3 DNA: TGTGCCACCGGATCCTTTGCTCCCGCGGGAGCCCAATACGAGCAGTACTTC

J gene: TRBJ2-1
V gene: TRBV5-1
D gene: -
clone size: once
CDR3 protein: CASSSSLNNEQFF
CDR3 DNA: TGCGCCAGCAGCTCCTCCCTAAACAATGAGCAGTTCTTC

J gene: TRBJ2-5
V gene: TRBV9
D gene: TRBD1
clone size: -
CDR3 protein: CASSLGQGSETQYF
CDR3 DNA: TGTGCCAGCAGCTTAGGACAGGGCTCGGAGACCCAGTACTTC

J gene: TRBJ2-2
V gene: TRBV11-2
D gene: TRBD2
clone size: -
CDR3 protein: CASSLRILASGELFF
CDR3 DNA: TGTGCCAGCAGCTTACGCATACTAGCGTCCGGGGAGCTGTTTTTT

J gene: TRBJ2-7
V gene: TRBV4-1
D gene: TRBD2
clone size: -
CDR3 protein: CASSHSLGLAGKNEQYF
CDR3 DNA: TGCGCCAGCAGCCATTCCCTGGGACTAGCGGGTAAAAACGAGCAGTACTTC

J gene: TRBJ2-5
V gene: TRBV5-1
D gene: -
clone size: once
CDR3 protein: CASSSPAGYQETQYF
CDR3 DNA: TGCGCCAGCAGCTCACCGGCAGGGTACCAAGAGACCCAGTACTTC

J gene: TRBJ1-4
V gene: TRBV7-8
D gene: -
clone size: -
CDR3 protein: CASSPGRISEKLFF
CDR3 DNA: TGTGCCAGCAGCCCCGGACGTATTTCTGAAAAACTGTTTTTT

J gene: TRBJ1-5
V gene: TRBV30
D gene: -
clone size: -
CDR3 protein: CAWSVTSGKNQPQHF
CDR3 DNA: TGTGCCTGGAGTGTAACGTCCGGGAAGAATCAGCCCCAGCATTTT

J gene: TRBJ2-1
V gene: TRBV4-1
D gene: -
clone size: -
CDR3 protein: CASSQDRLVEQFF
CDR3 DNA: TGCGCCAGCAGCCAAGATCGACTAGTCGAGCAGTTCTTC

J gene: TRBJ2-3
V gene: TRBV10-3
D gene: TRBD1
clone size: once
CDR3 protein: CAISPTGQGAGDTQYF
CDR3 DNA: TGTGCCATCAGTCCGACGGGACAGGGGGCAGGAGATACGCAGTATTTT

J gene: TRBJ1-1
V gene: TRBV7-9
D gene: TRBD1
clone size: -
CDR3 protein: CASSPPRTGYIIGSEAFF
CDR3 DNA: TGTGCCAGCAGCCCACCCCGGACAGGGTATATAATAGGCTCTGAAGCTTTCTTT

J gene: TRBJ2-7
V gene: TRBV10-3
D gene: TRBD1
clone size: -
CDR3 protein: CAIPGPAGGNEQYF
CDR3 DNA: TGTGCCATTCCCGGCCCTGCAGGGGGTAACGAGCAGTACTTC

J gene: TRBJ1-1
V gene: TRBV19
D gene: TRBD1
clone size: -
CDR3 protein: CASSAGGFSEAFF
CDR3 DNA: TGTGCCAGTAGTGCAGGGGGGTTCTCTGAAGCTTTCTTT

J gene: TRBJ2-7
V gene: TRBV19
D gene: TRBD1
clone size: -
CDR3 protein: CASSPGQVYSYEQYF
CDR3 DNA: TGTGCCAGTAGCCCAGGACAGGTATATTCCTACGAGCAGTACTTC

J gene: TRBJ2-5
V gene: TRBV9
D gene: -
clone size: -
CDR3 protein: CASSATGAGSGPQYF
CDR3 DNA: TGTGCCAGCAGCGCCACAGGGGCGGGGAGCGGGCCCCAGTACTTC

J gene: TRBJ2-2
V gene: TRBV15
D gene: -
clone size: -
CDR3 protein: CATSWQANTGELFF
CDR3 DNA: TGTGCCACCAGTTGGCAGGCTAACACCGGGGAGCTGTTTTTT

J gene: TRBJ2-5
V gene: TRBV12-5
D gene: -
clone size: -
CDR3 protein: CASGFGETQYF
CDR3 DNA: TGTGCTAGTGGTTTTGGAGAGACCCAGTACTTC

J gene: TRBJ2-5
V gene: TRBV9
D gene: -
clone size: -
CDR3 protein: CASSVGGGVETQYF
CDR3 DNA: TGTGCCAGCAGCGTGGGGGGTGGGGTAGAGACCCAGTACTTC

J gene: TRBJ1-2
V gene: TRBV4-2
D gene: TRBD1
clone size: once
CDR3 protein: CASSQEMTGGGYTF
CDR3 DNA: TGTGCCAGCAGCCAAGAAATGACAGGGGGTGGCTACACCTTC

J gene: TRBJ2-1
V gene: TRBV5-6
D gene: -
clone size: -
CDR3 protein: CASSPSGAAHYNEQFF
CDR3 DNA: TGTGCCAGCAGCCCCTCTGGGGCGGCCCACTACAATGAGCAGTTCTTC

J gene: TRBJ2-1
V gene: TRBV10-3
D gene: TRBD2
clone size: -
CDR3 protein: CAVTSGGYNEQFF
CDR3 DNA: TGTGCCGTGACTAGCGGGGGGTACAATGAGCAGTTCTTC

J gene: TRBJ2-3
V gene: TRBV28
D gene: -
clone size: -
CDR3 protein: CASSPYSHTQYF
CDR3 DNA: TGTGCCAGCAGTCCCTACTCCCATACGCAGTATTTT

J gene: TRBJ2-3
V gene: TRBV7-8
D gene: TRBD1
clone size: -
CDR3 protein: CASSSSGTDSTDTQYF
CDR3 DNA: TGTGCCAGCAGCTCCTCCGGGACAGATAGCACAGATACGCAGTATTTT

J gene: TRBJ2-7
V gene: TRBV5-4
D gene: TRBD1
clone size: -
CDR3 protein: CASSSVRAGGAYEQYF
CDR3 DNA: TGTGCCAGCAGCTCAGTGAGGGCAGGGGGAGCCTACGAGCAGTACTTC

J gene: TRBJ1-1
V gene: TRBV2
D gene: -
clone size: few
CDR3 protein: CASSAWTGTNTEAFF
CDR3 DNA: TGTGCCAGCAGTGCCTGGACGGGAACGAACACTGAAGCTTTCTTT

J gene: TRBJ2-2
V gene: TRBV29-1
D gene: -
clone size: -
CDR3 protein: CSVEGNAGELFF
CDR3 DNA: TGCAGCGTTGAGGGTAACGCCGGGGAGCTGTTTTTT

J gene: TRBJ2-1
V gene: TRBV9
D gene: -
clone size: -
CDR3 protein: CASSRLVGAAGVHNEQFF
CDR3 DNA: TGTGCCAGCAGCCGTCTAGTTGGGGCAGCCGGGGTCCACAATGAGCAGTTCTTC

J gene: TRBJ2-5
V gene: TRBV27
D gene: TRBD2
clone size: -
CDR3 protein: CASSPSSSGETQYF
CDR3 DNA: TGTGCCAGCAGTCCCTCCTCTAGCGGAGAGACCCAGTACTTC

J gene: TRBJ2-7
V gene: TRBV9
D gene: -
clone size: few
CDR3 protein: CASSVGSGKTYEQYF
CDR3 DNA: TGTGCCAGCAGCGTAGGTAGCGGCAAAACCTACGAGCAGTACTTC

J gene: TRBJ2-1
V gene: TRBV7-9
D gene: -
clone size: -
CDR3 protein: CASSLVQSDVGEQFF
CDR3 DNA: TGTGCCAGCAGCTTAGTCCAATCTGACGTCGGTGAGCAGTTCTTC

J gene: TRBJ2-7
V gene: TRBV6-1
D gene: TRBD2
clone size: -
CDR3 protein: CASSNPGLGAVEQYF
CDR3 DNA: TGTGCCAGTTCGAATCCGGGACTAGGGGCGGTCGAGCAGTACTTC

J gene: TRBJ2-7
V gene: TRBV6-1
D gene: -
clone size: few
CDR3 protein: CASSEVLQGHEQYF
CDR3 DNA: TGTGCCAGCAGTGAGGTTCTACAGGGTCACGAGCAGTACTTC

J gene: TRBJ2-7
V gene: TRBV30
D gene: -
clone size: -
CDR3 protein: CAWSGGYEQYF
CDR3 DNA: TGTGCCTGGAGTGGAGGGTACGAGCAGTACTTC

J gene: TRBJ2-5
V gene: TRBV6-1
D gene: TRBD1
clone size: few
CDR3 protein: CASSGDRAQGQGETQYF
CDR3 DNA: TGTGCCAGCAGTGGCGACAGGGCCCAGGGCCAGGGGGAGACCCAGTACTTC

J gene: TRBJ2-5
V gene: TRBV14
D gene: -
clone size: few
CDR3 protein: CASSHPFMDGQTEETQYF
CDR3 DNA: TGTGCCAGCAGCCACCCCTTCATGGATGGTCAGACAGAAGAGACCCAGTACTTC

J gene: TRBJ2-3
V gene: TRBV4-2
D gene: TRBD2
clone size: -
CDR3 protein: CASSQPQTSGAGGVYF
CDR3 DNA: TGTGCCAGCAGCCAACCCCAGACTAGCGGGGCGGGGGGTGTGTATTTT

J gene: TRBJ1-1
V gene: TRBV6-4
D gene: -
clone size: -
CDR3 protein: CASSDSSENTEAFF
CDR3 DNA: TGTGCCAGCAGTGACTCGTCAGAGAACACTGAAGCTTTCTTT

J gene: TRBJ2-2
V gene: TRBV7-9
D gene: TRBD1
clone size: large
CDR3 protein: CASSPTFGQGVNTGELFF
CDR3 DNA: TGTGCCAGCAGCCCTACCTTCGGGCAGGGGGTAAACACCGGGGAGCTGTTTTTT

J gene: TRBJ1-4
V gene: TRBV5-1
D gene: -
clone size: -
CDR3 protein: CASSSEGVSGEKLFF
CDR3 DNA: TGCGCCAGCAGCTCGGAGGGGGTATCGGGTGAAAAACTGTTTTTT

J gene: TRBJ2-1
V gene: TRBV10-3
D gene: TRBD2
clone size: -
CDR3 protein: CAIRGLADNEQFF
CDR3 DNA: TGTGCCATCAGGGGACTAGCGGACAATGAGCAGTTCTTC

J gene: TRBJ1-4
V gene: TRBV28
D gene: -
clone size: large
CDR3 protein: CASTGGTNEKLFF
CDR3 DNA: TGTGCCAGCACAGGAGGAACTAATGAAAAACTGTTTTTT

J gene: TRBJ2-3
V gene: TRBV6-4
D gene: TRBD1
clone size: -
CDR3 protein: CASSDSTGETDTQYF
CDR3 DNA: TGTGCCAGCAGTGACTCGACAGGGGAGACAGATACGCAGTATTTT

J gene: TRBJ2-6
V gene: TRBV14
D gene: -
clone size: -
CDR3 protein: CASSLVGGANVLTF
CDR3 DNA: TGTGCCAGCAGCTTGGTTGGCGGGGCCAACGTCCTGACTTTC